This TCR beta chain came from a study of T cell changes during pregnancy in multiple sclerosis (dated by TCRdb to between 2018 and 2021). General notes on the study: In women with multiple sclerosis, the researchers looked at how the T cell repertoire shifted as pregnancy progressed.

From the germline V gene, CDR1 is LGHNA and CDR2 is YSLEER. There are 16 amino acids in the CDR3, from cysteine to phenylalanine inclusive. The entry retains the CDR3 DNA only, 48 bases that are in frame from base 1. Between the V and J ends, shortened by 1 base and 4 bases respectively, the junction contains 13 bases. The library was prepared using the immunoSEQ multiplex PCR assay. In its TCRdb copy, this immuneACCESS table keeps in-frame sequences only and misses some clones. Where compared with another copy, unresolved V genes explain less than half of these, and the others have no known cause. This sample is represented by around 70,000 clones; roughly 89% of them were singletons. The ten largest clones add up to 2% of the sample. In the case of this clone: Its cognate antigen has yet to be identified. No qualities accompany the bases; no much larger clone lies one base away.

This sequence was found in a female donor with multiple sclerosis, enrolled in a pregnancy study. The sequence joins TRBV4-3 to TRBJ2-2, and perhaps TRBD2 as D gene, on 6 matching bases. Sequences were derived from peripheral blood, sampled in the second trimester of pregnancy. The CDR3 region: CASSQVRGPITGELFF. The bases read TGCGCCAGCAGCCAAGTGCGGGGCCCTATCACCGGGGAGCTGTTTTTT.